Following are 9 T cell receptor beta chains from one sample sequenced in a study of shared clonotypes between healthy human individuals. Produced via immunoSEQ multiplex PCR; TCRdb's table is partial and in-frame only. The table lists approximately 400,000 clones, 96% of them singletons. Material: memory CD8+ T cells sorted from blood. Subset meaning: CD45RO+ cells pooled with CCR7-negative TemRA cells. The receptors come from a man younger than 40 in good health.

Comment on this clone: In the same sample, other DNA sequences code for this CDR3. The gene calls are TRBV9 and TRBJ2-3; TRBD1 might be the D (5 bases). V lost 0 bases and J 4 bases, leaving 6 bases between the germline ends. CDR1 is SGDLS and CDR2 is YYNGEE in the germline V gene. The CDR3 covers 13 residues. CDR3 residues: CASSVAGPDTQYF. CDR3 DNA sequence: TGTGCCAGCAGCGTAGCAGGGCCAGATACGCAGTATTTT.

The chain is built from TRBV29-1 and TRBJ2-1; 7 bases align to TRBD2. V lost 5 bases and J lost 5; bases outside the gene matches: 6. This CDR3 has 13 amino acids. Germline CDR1 reads SQVTM; CDR2 reads ANQGSEA. The CDR3 nucleotides read TGCAGCGTTCTCGGGGGGAAGGACAATGAGCAGTTCTTC. Its translation is CSVLGGKDNEQFF.

The rearrangement joins TRBV18 to TRBJ1-6, with 10 bases that match TRBD1. Germline CDR1 reads KGHSH; CDR2 reads LQKENI. Unmatched junction bases numbered 6, after V lost 3 bases and J lost 7 bases. The CDR3 extends over 16 amino acids. CDR3 loop: CASSPAPGQGNSPLHF. In DNA form, the CDR3 reads TGTGCCAGCTCACCGGCTCCGGGACAGGGGAATTCACCCCTCCACTTT.

The V call is TRBV7-9, the J call TRBJ2-3; D is ambiguous. V was pared by 5 bases and J by 2 bases, with 8 bases between. The CDR3 covers 13 residues. CDR1 is SEHNR and CDR2 is FQNEAQ in the germline V gene (reference sequence). CDR3 amino acids: CASSMGNTDTQYF. CDR3 bases: TGTGCCAGCAGCATGGGGAACACAGATACGCAGTATTTT.

The chain recombines TRBV28 with TRBJ1-5; D gene unclear. Germline V CDR1 and CDR2: MDHEN, SYDVKM. V dropped 1 base and J dropped 9 bases, with 4 bases sitting between them. The length of the CDR3 is 11 residues. The CDR3 coding sequence is TGTGCCAGCAGTTTATCGGGGCCCCAGCATTTT. It is translated as CASSLSGPQHF.

This chain joins TRBV21-1 and TRBJ1-2; the table's D call, TRBD1, has no DNA check behind it. TRBV21-1 is an annotated pseudogene. The CDR3 contains 19 residues. CDR3 amino acids: CASSKALFSNTAGGKGYTF. DNA for the CDR3: TGTGCCAGCAGCAAAGCGCTTTTCTCAAATACGGCAGGGGGTAAGGGCTACACCTTC.

The chain recombines TRBV7-9 with TRBJ2-1, with no clear D. CDR1 SEHNR and CDR2 FQNEAQ come from the germline V gene (reference sequence). The CDR3 consists of 15 residues. V was pared by 0 bases and J by 1 base, with 7 bases between. CDR3 in amino acids: CASSLAMGSYNEQFF. In DNA, the CDR3 is TGTGCCAGCAGCTTAGCGATGGGATCCTACAATGAGCAGTTCTTC.

This chain joins TRBV2 and TRBJ2-6; D remains ambiguous. The germline V gene has CDR1 SNHLY and CDR2 FYNNEI. Trimming removed 4 bases from V and 10 bases from J, with 11 bases in between. The CDR3 has 13 amino acids. The CDR3 reads CASSVSVANVLTF. DNA of the CDR3: TGTGCCAGCAGTGTCTCCGTTGCGAACGTCCTGACTTTC.

The J gene is TRBJ2-4, the V gene TRBV28; weak D call: TRBD1 (6 bases). Per the germline V gene, CDR1 is MDHEN and CDR2 is SYDVKM. The CDR3 sequence is 14 residues long. With 2 bases removed from V and 7 bases from J, the gap between germline ends came to 12 bases. CDR3 region: CASSLTDRWNIQYF. The CDR3, as DNA: TGTGCCAGCAGTTTAACTGACAGGTGGAACATTCAGTACTTC. The complete variable domain, with remaining parts taken from reference TRBV28 and TRBJ2-4, reads DVKVTQSSRYLVKRTGEKVFLECVQDMDHENMFWYRQDPGLGLRLIYFSYDVKMKEKGDIPEGYSVSREKKERFSLILESASTNQTSMYLCASSLTDRWNIQYFGAGTRLSVL.